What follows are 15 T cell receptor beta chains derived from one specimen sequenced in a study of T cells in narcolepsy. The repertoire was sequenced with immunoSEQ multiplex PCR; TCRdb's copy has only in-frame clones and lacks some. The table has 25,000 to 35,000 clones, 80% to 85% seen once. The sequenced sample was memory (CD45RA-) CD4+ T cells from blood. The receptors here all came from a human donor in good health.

The CDR3 sequence: CASSQTGGRGNTIYF. DNA of the CDR3: TGTGCCAGCAGCCAAACAGGGGGACGTGGAAACACCATATATTTT. The chain is built from TRBV9 and TRBJ1-3, with 8 positions matching TRBD1. Losses at the gene ends were 4 bases for V and 3 bases for J; bases not matched to a gene: 6. The CDR3 is 15 amino acids. The germline CDR1 and CDR2 sequences are SGDLS and YYNGEE.

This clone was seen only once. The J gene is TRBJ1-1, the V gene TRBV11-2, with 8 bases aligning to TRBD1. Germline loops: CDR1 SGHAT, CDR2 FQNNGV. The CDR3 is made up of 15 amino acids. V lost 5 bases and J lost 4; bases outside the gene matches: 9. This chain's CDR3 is CASSPLTGVATEAFF. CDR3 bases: TGTGCCAGCAGCCCCCTGACAGGGGTAGCCACTGAAGCTTTCTTT.

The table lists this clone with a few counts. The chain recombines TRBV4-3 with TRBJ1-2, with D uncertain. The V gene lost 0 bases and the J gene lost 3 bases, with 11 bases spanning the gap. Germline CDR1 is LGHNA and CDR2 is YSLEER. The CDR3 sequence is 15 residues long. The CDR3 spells CASSQEGSSDYGYTF. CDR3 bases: TGCGCCAGCAGCCAAGAGGGGTCATCGGACTATGGCTACACCTTC.

In nucleotides, the CDR3 is TGTGCCAGCAGACTACAGGGGGCGCTTGGCTACACCTTC. Translating gives CASRLQGALGYTF. The chain couples TRBV6-1 to TRBJ1-2, with 9 nucleotides matching TRBD1. This CDR3 region has 13 residues. Germline lookup yields CDR1 MNHNS and CDR2 SASEGT. Trimming removed 6 bases from V and 7 bases from J; junction bases left unmatched: 6.

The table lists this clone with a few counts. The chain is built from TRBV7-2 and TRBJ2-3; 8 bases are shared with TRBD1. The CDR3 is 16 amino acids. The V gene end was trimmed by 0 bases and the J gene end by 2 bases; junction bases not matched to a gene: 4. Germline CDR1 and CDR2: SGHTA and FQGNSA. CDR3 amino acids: CASSLAAQGVTDTQYF. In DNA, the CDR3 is TGTGCCAGCAGCTTAGCAGCACAGGGGGTCACAGATACGCAGTATTTT.

DNA for the CDR3: TGTGCCAGCAGTTACAGCTCATCCTCTGGAAACACCATATATTTT. This translates into CASSYSSSSGNTIYF. The chain couples TRBV6-5 to TRBJ1-3; D not certain. Germline V gene lookup returns CDR1 MNHEY and CDR2 SVGAGI. This CDR3 spans 15 amino acids. Trimming took 2 bases from V and 0 from J, leaving 8 bases between them.

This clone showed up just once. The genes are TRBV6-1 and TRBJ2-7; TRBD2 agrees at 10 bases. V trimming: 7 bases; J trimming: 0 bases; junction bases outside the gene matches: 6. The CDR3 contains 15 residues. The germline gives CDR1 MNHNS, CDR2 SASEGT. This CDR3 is CASNPAGGHSYEQYV. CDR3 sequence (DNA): TGTGCCAGCAACCCAGCGGGGGGGCACTCCTACGAGCAGTACGTC.

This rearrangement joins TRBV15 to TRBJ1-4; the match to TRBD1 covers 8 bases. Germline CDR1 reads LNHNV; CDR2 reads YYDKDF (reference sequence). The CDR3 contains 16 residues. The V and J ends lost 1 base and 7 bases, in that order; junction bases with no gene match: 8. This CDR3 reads CATSRASGGVREKLFF. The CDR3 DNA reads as TGTGCCACCAGCAGAGCGTCAGGGGGCGTACGTGAAAAACTGTTTTTT. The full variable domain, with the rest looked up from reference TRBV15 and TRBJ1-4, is DAMVIQNPRYQVTQFGKPVTLSCSQTLNHNVMYWYQQKSSQAPKLLFHYYDKDFNNEADTPDNFQSRRPNTSFCFLDIRSPGLGDTAMYLCATSRASGGVREKLFFGSGTQLSVL.

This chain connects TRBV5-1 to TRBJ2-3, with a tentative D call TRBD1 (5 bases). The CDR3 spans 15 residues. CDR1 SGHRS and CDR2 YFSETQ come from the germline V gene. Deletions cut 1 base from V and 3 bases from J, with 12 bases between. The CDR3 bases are TGCGCCAGCAGCTTGTCCCCAGGGCAAACAGATACGCAGTATTTT. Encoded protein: CASSLSPGQTDTQYF.

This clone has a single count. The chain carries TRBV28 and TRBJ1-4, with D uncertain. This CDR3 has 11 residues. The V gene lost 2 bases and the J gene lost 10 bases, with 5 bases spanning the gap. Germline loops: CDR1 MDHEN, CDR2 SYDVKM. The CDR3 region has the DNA TGTGCCAGCAGTTTAACCCGAAAACTGTTTTTT. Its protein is CASSLTRKLFF.

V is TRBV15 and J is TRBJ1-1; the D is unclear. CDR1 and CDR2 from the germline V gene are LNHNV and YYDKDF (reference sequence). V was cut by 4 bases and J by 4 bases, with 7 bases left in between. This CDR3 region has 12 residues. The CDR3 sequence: CATSTSSTEAFF. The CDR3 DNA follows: TGTGCCACCAGCACAAGTAGCACTGAAGCTTTCTTT.

This CDR3 reads CASSSQGTQPQHF. The CDR3 DNA reads as TGTGCCAGCAGTTCACAGGGGACTCAGCCCCAGCATTTT. This rearrangement joins TRBV28 to TRBJ1-5; TRBD1 aligns across 7 bases. The CDR3 extends over 13 amino acids. Trimming at V came to 4 bases and at J to 6 bases, leaving 3 bases not matched to a gene. Germline-derived CDR1 and CDR2 are MDHEN and SYDVKM.

The CDR3 DNA reads as TGTGCCAGCGGGAGCAATCAGCCCCAGCATTTT. Its protein is CASGSNQPQHF. This chain connects TRBV19 to TRBJ1-5; no definite D call. This CDR3 has 11 amino acids. Trimming pared 9 bases from V and 1 base from J, leaving 4 bases between. Germline CDR1 and CDR2: LNHDA and SQIVND (reference sequence).

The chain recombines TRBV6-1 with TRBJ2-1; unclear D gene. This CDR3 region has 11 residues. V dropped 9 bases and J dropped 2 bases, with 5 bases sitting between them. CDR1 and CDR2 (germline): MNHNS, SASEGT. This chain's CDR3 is CASLTYNEQFF. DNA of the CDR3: TGTGCCAGTCTAACCTACAATGAGCAGTTCTTC.

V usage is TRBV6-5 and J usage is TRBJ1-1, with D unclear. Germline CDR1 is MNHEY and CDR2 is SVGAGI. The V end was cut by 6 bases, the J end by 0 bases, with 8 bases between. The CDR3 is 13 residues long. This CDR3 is CASRSPLNTEAFF. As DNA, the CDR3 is TGTGCCAGCAGAAGCCCCCTGAACACTGAAGCTTTCTTT.